This T cell receptor beta chain was captured by sequencing in a study of blood T cells in healthy people across ages. This CDR3 has 18 residues. CDR1 is SGHKS, CDR2 YYEKEE, per germline (reference sequence). This clonotype was observed once. The second PCR ran roughly 6 to 11 cycles with a sample-barcoded 5' primer and J-beta primers. MiXCR, run by TCRdb on the 5' RACE reads, gives a single entry per CDR3 protein. Of hundreds of thousands of distinct CDR3 sequences detected, approximately 67% appear once; the ten largest clones hold around 30%. This sequence joins TRBV5-5 and TRBJ2-5; D is possibly TRBD1 or TRBD2 (5 bases each). The DNA end lines up better with TRBJ2-7; the J call may be wrong. The sample was blood. The receptor's source is a man aged 30 to 39 in good health. In DNA, the CDR3 is TGTGCCAGCAGCTTGTTTCGAGGGCTCGGGACGCGTACCTACGAGCAGTACTTC. Amino acid sequence: CASSLFRGLGTRTYEQYF.